The sequence of this T cell receptor (beta chain) was determined in a study of T cell responses to AZD1222 COVID-19 vaccine. Measured with immunoSEQ multiplex PCR; TCRdb has only the in-frame clones, and not every one. The sample has about 100,000 clones; 80% to 90% are singletons. Study observations and caveats: There were mostly white British donors and more females than males, and clonal diversity was possibly underestimated. Spike-specific TCR depth and breadth grew after two AZD1222 doses.

The germline V gene has CDR1 MGHRA and CDR2 YSYEKL. The CDR3 extends over 15 amino acids. V lost 1 base and J lost 3, with 9 bases in between. As for this clone: Its cognate antigen is unknown.

This receptor was identified in an adult who received the AZD1222 COVID-19 vaccine. The material sequenced was peripheral blood, taken 28 days after the second AZD1222 dose. The J gene is TRBJ2-2, the V gene TRBV4-1; D is uncertain. As DNA, the CDR3 is TGCGCCAGCAGCCAAGGAGTTTTGGACACCGGGGAGCTGTTTTTT. Translation gives CASSQGVLDTGELFF.